This T cell receptor beta chain was recovered during a study of cytomegalovirus exposure and HLA in healthy donors. Vbeta (60) and Jbeta (13) primers were used in the PCR. Some clones are missing from TCRdb's copy, which holds only in-frame ones; the method was immunoSEQ multiplex PCR. The repertoire holds more than 150,000 clones, with about 85% as singletons. The CDR3 loop spans 14 amino acids. Germline V gene data show CDR1 as SGDLS and CDR2 as YYNGEE. Trimming took off 4 bases at V and 6 bases at J, with 16 bases between the two ends. This clonotype was obtained from a man aged 50-59 years in good health and CMV-seropositive. Sequences were obtained from PBMCs. The chain is built from TRBV9 and TRBJ2-5; D might be TRBD1 (5 bases). CDR3 amino acids: CASSPLAGKKTQYF. In nucleotides, the CDR3 is TGTGCCAGCAGCCCCCTCGCAGGGAAGAAGACCCAGTACTTC.